Presented here are 28 T cell receptor beta chains from one specimen sequenced in a study of CD8 T cells in Susac syndrome. RNA was extracted with the RNeasy kit, and a quantity of about 0.45 to 1 ug was reverse transcribed using random hexamers. TCRdb re-called the immunoSEQ multiplex PCR reads through MiXCR, storing one row per CDR3 protein. The sample includes over 100,000 distinct CDR3 sequences, about 93% of them seen just once. Specimen: CD4+ T cells from PBMCs. These receptors came from a human donor in good health.

V is TRBV6-1 and J is TRBJ1-2; the D gene is possibly TRBD1 (5 bases). Germline CDR1 reads MNHNS; CDR2 reads SASEGT. The CDR3 totals 14 residues. The ends were cut back, 3 bases at V and 7 bases at J, with 15 bases in the middle. CDR3 amino acids: CASSEQGSARGYTF. CDR3 nucleotide sequence: TGTGCCAGCAGTGAGCAGGGATCGGCTCGTGGCTACACCTTC.

This clonotype was detected only once. The chain links TRBV5-4 to TRBJ2-3, with D perhaps TRBD2 (6 bases). The ends were cut back, 4 bases at V and 0 bases at J, with 12 bases in the middle. The CDR3 runs 15 residues. Looked up from germline, CDR1 is SGHNT and CDR2 is YYREEE (reference sequence). The CDR3 DNA follows: TGTGCCAGCAGCCCGATGAGCGGGAGCACAGATACGCAGTATTTT. It is translated as CASSPMSGSTDTQYF.

The chain recombines TRBV20-1 with TRBJ2-4, with 9 bases lining up with TRBD1. Germline V gene lookup returns CDR1 DFQATT and CDR2 SNEGSKA (reference sequence). The CDR3 is made up of 14 amino acids. V shed 6 bases, J shed 0 bases, and the junction held 3 bases outside the gene matches. CDR3 loop: CSARTGVAKNIQYF. In DNA form, the CDR3 reads TGCAGTGCCCGGACAGGGGTAGCCAAAAACATTCAGTACTTC.

This clonotype showed up just once. V usage is TRBV10-3 and J usage is TRBJ2-5; 10 bases align to TRBD2. CDR3 size: 12 residues. V shed 10 bases and J 3 bases; nucleotides not matched to a gene: 2. Per germline, CDR1 ENHRY and CDR2 SYGVKD. The CDR3 protein is CATSGSEETQYF. The CDR3 nucleotides read TGTGCCACTAGCGGGAGTGAAGAGACCCAGTACTTC.

This chain uses TRBV11-1 with TRBJ1-1, with unresolved D. The germline gives CDR1 SGHAT, CDR2 FQDESV (reference sequence). V lost 1 base to trimming and J lost 3 bases, with 9 bases between them. The CDR3 is 14 amino acids. CDR3 sequence: CASSLGSGDTEAFF. In DNA form, the CDR3 reads TGTGCCAGCAGCTTAGGGTCGGGTGACACTGAAGCTTTCTTT. Full variable domain (remainder filled in from reference TRBV11-1 and TRBJ1-1): EAEVAQSPRYKITEKSQAVAFWCDPISGHATLYWYRQILGQGPELLVQFQDESVVDDSQLPKDRFSAERLKGVDSTLKIQPAELGDSAMYLCASSLGSGDTEAFFGQGTRLTVV.

The J gene is TRBJ2-3, the V gene TRBV15, with 11 bases aligning to TRBD1. There are 16 residues in the CDR3. V shed 3 bases and J 4 bases; nucleotides not matched to a gene: 6. Germline V gives CDR1 LNHNV, CDR2 YYDKDF (reference sequence). The CDR3 DNA follows: TGTGCCACCAGCAGGACTGGACAGGGGGCAGCAGATACGCAGTATTTT. Amino acids: CATSRTGQGAADTQYF.

This chain joins TRBV7-9 and TRBJ1-4; possible D gene TRBD1, 5 bases. Looked up from germline, CDR1 is SEHNR and CDR2 is FQNEAQ (reference sequence). The CDR3 runs to 14 residues. V lost 5 bases, J lost 7 bases, and 14 bases lay in between. The CDR3 DNA reads TGTGCCAGCAGCCGTCAGGGAAGAAGTGAAAAACTGTTTTTT. This translates into CASSRQGRSEKLFF.

The V call is TRBV9, the J call TRBJ2-3; D possibly corresponds to TRBD2 (6 bases). The germline V gene encodes CDR1 SGDLS and CDR2 YYNGEE. Trimming removed 0 bases from V and 0 bases from J, with 8 bases in between. The CDR3 has 15 amino acids. Here the CDR3 reads CASSVVGGSTDTQYF. CDR3 sequence (DNA): TGTGCCAGCAGCGTAGTCGGAGGGAGCACAGATACGCAGTATTTT.

The chain recombines TRBV19 with TRBJ2-1; D may match TRBD1 or TRBD2 (5 bases each). This CDR3 is built from 15 residues. CDR1 and CDR2 (germline): LNHDA, SQIVND (reference sequence). The V gene lost 5 bases and the J gene lost 1 base, with 12 bases spanning the gap. The CDR3: CASSPGQMSYNEQFF. CDR3 sequence (DNA): TGTGCCAGTAGTCCGGGGCAAATGTCCTACAATGAGCAGTTCTTC.

This rearrangement joins TRBV20-1 to TRBJ1-1; 10 nucleotides agree with TRBD1. CDR1 and CDR2 (germline): DFQATT, SNEGSKA (reference sequence). V lost 5 bases, J lost 4 bases, and 10 bases stayed unmatched. This CDR3 is 15 amino acids long. The CDR3 DNA reads TGCAGTGCTTCCGGGACAGGGGATTTAGGCACTGAAGCTTTCTTT. Protein sequence: CSASGTGDLGTEAFF.

The chain is built from TRBV7-3 and TRBJ2-1; D is unresolved. Trimming removed 1 base from V and 3 bases from J, with 4 bases in between. Germline loops: CDR1 SGHTA, CDR2 FQGTGA. There are 13 residues in the CDR3. The CDR3 reads CASSLRDYNEQFF. CDR3 DNA: TGTGCCAGCAGCTTAAGGGACTACAATGAGCAGTTCTTC.

This clonotype was seen a single time. The chain is built from TRBV20-1 and TRBJ2-1, with D possibly TRBD2 on 6 matching bases. Germline V gene sequence: CDR1 DFQATT, CDR2 SNEGSKA (reference sequence). Trimming removed 0 bases from V and 2 bases from J, with 14 bases in between. The CDR3 sequence is 16 residues long. The DNA of the CDR3 is TGCAGTGCTAGAGACTATGGCGGGGCCACCTACAATGAGCAGTTCTTC. It encodes CSARDYGGATYNEQFF.

The rearrangement links TRBV7-8 to TRBJ1-6; D uncertain. Per germline, CDR1 SGHVS and CDR2 FQNEAQ. This CDR3 region has 15 residues. Deletions cut 1 base from V and 1 base from J, with 5 bases between. The DNA for the CDR3 is TGTGCCAGCAGCTTAGACAGATCCTATAATTCACCCCTCCACTTT. Its translation: CASSLDRSYNSPLHF.

V and J are TRBV6-1 and TRBJ2-1; D is possibly TRBD2 (5 bases). V lost 9 bases, J lost 3 bases, and 12 bases lay in between. This CDR3 contains 13 residues. Germline V gene lookup returns CDR1 MNHNS and CDR2 SASEGT. CDR3 in amino acids: CASEDEGYNEQFF. The CDR3 region has the DNA TGTGCCAGTGAAGACGAGGGCTACAATGAGCAGTTCTTC.

This sequence joins TRBV27 and TRBJ2-7; perhaps TRBD1 as D (6 bases). The CDR3 totals 12 residues. Germline-derived CDR1 and CDR2 are MNHEY and SMNVEV (reference sequence). The ends were cut back, 2 bases at V and 7 bases at J, with 9 bases in the middle. The CDR3 sequence: CASSLTGQEQYF. The CDR3 DNA follows: TGTGCCAGCAGTTTAACAGGACAGGAGCAGTACTTC.

The chain recombines TRBV18 with TRBJ2-7; possible D gene TRBD2, 6 bases. The germline gives CDR1 KGHSH, CDR2 LQKENI. This CDR3 has 20 amino acids. V was pared by 1 base and J by 1 base, with 26 bases between. DNA of the CDR3: TGTGCCAGCTCACCACTCCCCCCCCCGTCGGGAGCCCTTCGGTCCTACGAGCAGTACTTC. Translated: CASSPLPPPSGALRSYEQYF.

The genes are TRBV11-2 and TRBJ2-1; D gene unclear. The CDR3 runs 13 residues. V was clipped by 6 bases and J by 9 bases, with 15 bases between them. CDR1 SGHAT and CDR2 FQNNGV come from the germline V gene. This chain's CDR3 is CASSFTVHGEQFF. The DNA for the CDR3 is TGTGCCAGCAGTTTTACTGTTCACGGTGAGCAGTTCTTC. Looking up the rest from reference TRBV11-2 and TRBJ2-1 gives the full variable domain: EAGVAQSPRYKIIEKRQSVAFWCNPISGHATLYWYQQILGQGPKLLIQFQNNGVVDDSQLPKDRFSAERLKGVDSTLKIQPAKLEDSAVYLCASSFTVHGEQFFGPGTRLTVL.

The chain carries TRBV4-3 and TRBJ2-2, with 8 bases that match TRBD1. CDR1 LGHNA and CDR2 YSLEER come from the germline V gene. The CDR3 spans 16 residues. Trimming cost V 0 bases and J 6 bases; bases outside gene matches: 6. The DNA for the CDR3 is TGCGCCAGCAGCCAAGATCCAGGGGGCCTTTCCGGGGAGCTGTTTTTT. It specifies CASSQDPGGLSGELFF.

The chain couples TRBV6-5 to TRBJ2-2; 10 positions agree with TRBD2. J was trimmed by 4 bases and V by 6 bases; bases with no gene match: 5. The CDR3 runs to 15 residues. CDR1 is MNHEY and CDR2 is SVGAGI in the germline V gene. CDR3 amino acids: CASSFGLAVTGELFF. CDR3 coding DNA: TGTGCCAGCAGCTTCGGACTAGCGGTCACCGGGGAGCTGTTTTTT.

The V and J genes are TRBV7-3 and TRBJ2-1, with 10 bases aligning to TRBD2. The V gene end was trimmed by 2 bases and the J gene end by 1 base; junction bases not matched to a gene: 11. The CDR3 covers 19 residues. CDR1 is SGHTA, CDR2 FQGTGA, per germline. The CDR3 loop is CASSLSAGLAATSYNEQFF. The CDR3 DNA reads TGTGCCAGCAGCTTATCGGCTGGACTAGCGGCGACTTCCTACAATGAGCAGTTCTTC.

The chain joins TRBV6-5 to TRBJ2-1; unclear D gene. Trimming took 6 bases from V and 7 from J, leaving 19 bases between them. Germline loops: CDR1 MNHEY, CDR2 SVGAGI. The CDR3 is 15 residues long. The CDR3 DNA is TGTGCCAGCAGACACCCGGGTCACAAAGGGAATGAGCAGTTCTTC. Residues: CASRHPGHKGNEQFF.

The V call is TRBV5-1, the J call TRBJ1-1, with unresolved D. Germline-derived CDR1 and CDR2 are SGHRS and YFSETQ. This CDR3 region has 13 residues. The V and J ends lost 6 bases and 5 bases respectively, with 14 bases between them. This CDR3 reads CASMRGNETEAFF. CDR3 in DNA: TGCGCCAGCATGCGGGGTAATGAGACTGAAGCTTTCTTT.

CDR3 bases: TGTGCCAGCAGTTACTCGAGTGACAGTAATAGCAATCAGCCCCAGCATTTT. It specifies CASSYSSDSNSNQPQHF. The chain uses TRBV6-5 and TRBJ1-5, with D possibly being TRBD1 (5 bases). V was shortened by 0 bases and J by 0 bases, with 12 bases between the two germline ends. Germline V gives CDR1 MNHEY, CDR2 SVGAGI. The CDR3 runs 17 residues.

The CDR3 reads CASSWVTSGEETQYF. The CDR3, as DNA: TGCGCCAGCAGCTGGGTCACTAGCGGGGAAGAGACCCAGTACTTC. The V gene is TRBV5-1, the J gene TRBJ2-5; 10 nucleotides match TRBD2. The junction had 5 bases not matched to a gene; V was cut back by 3 bases and J by 3 bases. The germline gives CDR1 SGHRS, CDR2 YFSETQ. The CDR3 is 15 amino acids.

The chain couples TRBV10-3 to TRBJ2-3; the match to TRBD2 covers 9 bases. Germline V gene data show CDR1 as ENHRY and CDR2 as SYGVKD. Trimming at V came to 0 bases and at J to 7 bases, leaving 11 bases not matched to a gene. The CDR3 sequence is 17 residues long. CDR3 in amino acids: CAISESKEVAGVYTQYF. The CDR3 DNA is TGTGCCATCAGTGAGTCGAAGGAGGTAGCGGGGGTATATACGCAGTATTTT.

The chain couples TRBV20-1 to TRBJ2-1; D ambiguous. This CDR3 is built from 16 residues. The germline V gene encodes CDR1 DFQATT and CDR2 SNEGSKA (reference sequence). Trimming removed 0 bases from V and 0 bases from J, with 12 bases in between. The CDR3: CSAREVRASSYNEQFF. The CDR3 DNA reads as TGCAGTGCTAGAGAAGTTCGTGCTAGCTCCTACAATGAGCAGTTCTTC.

This clonotype was detected once. The CDR3 spells CATSASGLSVRNEQFF. The CDR3, as DNA: TGTGCCACCAGTGCTTCGGGACTCTCGGTGCGGAATGAGCAGTTCTTC. The chain combines TRBV24-1 with TRBJ2-1, with a weak D call TRBD2 (6 bases). Per germline, CDR1 KGHDR and CDR2 SFDVKD. The V gene lost 5 bases and the J gene lost 7 bases, with 20 bases spanning the gap. The CDR3 runs 16 residues.

This clonotype was seen a handful of times. Mismatch with germline at one junction end may stem from a read error. The J gene is TRBJ1-1, the V gene TRBV12-3 or TRBV12-4, with TRBD1 matching 7 bases. The CDR3 totals 14 residues. CDR3 in amino acids: CASNPGTENTEAFF. In DNA form, the CDR3 reads TGTGCCAGCAACCCGGGGACAGAGAACACTGAAGCTTTTTTT.